Listed below are T cell receptor beta chains from one sample, sequenced in a study of T-cell reconstitution after alpha-beta-depleted transplantation in children. TCRdb called the PCR reads again in MiXCR, with one record for every CDR3 protein. This sample carries 200,000 or so distinct CDR3 sequences, 5% to 7.5% of them seen once, and the ten largest clones take about 4.4%. This specimen consisted of PBMCs, obtained before TCRalphabeta/CD19-depleted stem cell transplant. The receptors were gathered from a girl under three years old with combined immunodeficiency, due to receive a stem cell transplant. Both conserved end residues are part of each CDR3. The D gene is left open where the match is weak. Expanded clones are given a class, and other clones once, few, many or no size at all.

TRBV7-3	-	TRBJ2-5	few	TGTGCCAGCAGCCCCGGAGTCGGGGAGACCCAGTACTTC	CASSPGVGETQYF
TRBV5-6	-	TRBJ2-3	few	TGTGCCAGCAGCTTGGCCGGAGGGATCACAGATACGCAGTATTTT	CASSLAGGITDTQYF
TRBV10-3	TRBD2	TRBJ2-1	many	TGTGCCATCACCGAAGCGGGAGAGGGGAATGAGCAGTTCTTC	CAITEAGEGNEQFF
TRBV20-1	TRBD2	TRBJ2-1	many	TGCAGTGCTAGAGTCAATCTGGGACTAGGGTCCTACAATGAGCAGTTCTTC	CSARVNLGLGSYNEQFF
TRBV7-8	-	TRBJ1-1	many	TGTGCCAGCAGCTTAGTCGGTAGGGGAACTGAAGCTTTCTTT	CASSLVGRGTEAFF
TRBV28	-	TRBJ2-7	many	TGTGCCAGCAGCGGTCTCCGGGGCTCCTACGAGCAGTACTTC	CASSGLRGSYEQYF
TRBV27	-	TRBJ1-3	many	TGTGCCAGCAGTTTAGGGGGGACTGGAAACACCATATATTTT	CASSLGGTGNTIYF
TRBV7-9	-	TRBJ1-2	-	TGTGCCAGCAGCTTAACAGGGACCAACTATGGCTACACCTTC	CASSLTGTNYGYTF
TRBV2	-	TRBJ2-7	-	TGTGCCAGCAGTGGGATTAGCTACGAGCAGTACTTC	CASSGISYEQYF
TRBV28	-	TRBJ2-2	many	TGTGCCAGCACCCGCGGGACCGGGGAGCTGTTTTTT	CASTRGTGELFF
TRBV19	-	TRBJ2-3	many	TGTGCCAGTAGTATACACACCAACACAGATACGCAGTATTTT	CASSIHTNTDTQYF
TRBV5-5	-	TRBJ2-5	many	TGTGCCAGCAGACTTCGGGAGACCCAGTACTTC	CASRLRETQYF
TRBV20-1	-	TRBJ2-2	many	TGCAGTGCTAGAGATGTACGGGAAGTCGGGGAGCTGTTTTTT	CSARDVREVGELFF
TRBV12-3/TRBV12-4	-	TRBJ2-1	many	TGTGCCAGCAGTCCCTTGGGGGAGGGTTTAGGGGGCAATGAGCAGTTCTTC	CASSPLGEGLGGNEQFF
TRBV18	TRBD1	TRBJ2-7	-	TGTGCCAGCTCACGCGACACAGGGGGCACCTACGAGCAGTACTTC	CASSRDTGGTYEQYF
TRBV7-9	TRBD1	TRBJ2-7	-	TGTGCCAGCAGCTTCAACAGGGACAGCTCACGCGAGCAGTACTTC	CASSFNRDSSREQYF
TRBV12-3/TRBV12-4	TRBD2	TRBJ2-7	many	TGTGCCAGCAGTGAAACTAGCGGGAGGGCCTCCGAGCAGTACTTC	CASSETSGRASEQYF
TRBV7-9	TRBD2	TRBJ2-7	many	TGTGCCAGCAGCTCCTCTAGCGGAATCATCTACGAGCAGTACTTC	CASSSSSGIIYEQYF
TRBV6-2/TRBV6-3	-	TRBJ2-1	many	TGTGCCAGCAGTTACTCGTTCGGTAGCAATGAGCAGTTCTTC	CASSYSFGSNEQFF
TRBV18	-	TRBJ1-1	many	TGTGCCAGCTCCCCGCAGACAAACACTGAAGCTTTCTTT	CASSPQTNTEAFF
TRBV12-3/TRBV12-4	-	TRBJ2-1	many	TGTGCCAGCAGTCAGGGGGCGGGGGGGAATGAGCAGTTCTTC	CASSQGAGGNEQFF
TRBV29-1	TRBD2	TRBJ2-3	many	TGCAGCGGCACGGGACTAGCGGTAGACACAGATACGCAGTATTTT	CSGTGLAVDTDTQYF
TRBV27	TRBD2	TRBJ2-5	many	TGTGCCAGCAGTCCCCTAGCGGGAATGGTCCAGGGGACCCAGTACTTC	CASSPLAGMVQGTQYF
TRBV9	TRBD2	TRBJ2-5	many	TGTGCCAGCAGCGTAGGTGTAGCGGGAGGGCAAGAGACCCAGTACTTC	CASSVGVAGGQETQYF
TRBV7-9	-	TRBJ2-3	few	TGTGCCAGCAGCTTAATAAGAGTCGGAACAGATACGCAGTATTTT	CASSLIRVGTDTQYF